A selection of T cell receptor beta chains follows, all from one sample in a study of PD-1 blockade in classical Hodgkin lymphoma. Profiling relied on immunoSEQ multiplex PCR, and the TCRdb table lists in-frame clones only, not all of them. The repertoire holds some 110,000 clones, roughly nine tenths seen once, with roughly 19% in the top ten. The specimen was peripheral blood mononuclear cells (PBMCs), collected before the fourth cycle of nivolumab. These receptors originate from a human donor with classical Hodgkin lymphoma. Each CDR3 is given with its conserved first and last residue. The order of the fields is clone size, J gene, D gene, V gene, CDR3 protein, CDR3 DNA. D genes are given only for firm matches. Expanded clones get a size class; other rows say once, few or many, or leave the size out.

-	TRBJ1-5	-	TRBV7-9	CASSLGPPNQPQHF	TGTGCCAGCAGCTTGGGACCCCCTAATCAGCCCCAGCATTTT
-	TRBJ1-1	-	TRBV19	CASSIMAGDLNTEAFF	TGTGCCAGTAGTATAATGGCAGGAGACCTCAACACTGAAGCTTTCTTT
-	TRBJ2-5	TRBD1	TRBV18	CASSPQTGQETQYF	TGTGCCAGCTCACCACAGACAGGGCAAGAGACCCAGTACTTC
once	TRBJ2-4	TRBD2	TRBV30	CAWSIPGLANIQYF	TGTGCCTGGAGTATACCGGGACTAGCGAACATTCAGTACTTC
-	TRBJ2-5	TRBD1	TRBV19	CASRTRDRGQETQYF	TGTGCCAGTAGAACCAGGGACAGGGGGCAAGAGACCCAGTACTTC
-	TRBJ2-7	TRBD2	TRBV6-1	CASSSRTSYEQYF	TGTGCCAGCAGTTCCAGGACTAGCTACGAGCAGTACTTC
-	TRBJ2-1	TRBD2	TRBV5-1	CASSELAGGHDEQFF	TGCGCCAGCAGCGAACTAGCGGGAGGGCACGATGAGCAGTTCTTC
-	TRBJ1-2	-	TRBV19	CATRGRDHYGYTF	TGTGCCACCCGAGGTCGAGACCACTATGGCTACACCTTC
-	TRBJ2-5	-	TRBV28	CASRLSGTQYF	TGTGCCAGCAGGCTCTCAGGGACCCAGTACTTC
-	TRBJ2-3	-	TRBV7-2	CASSLVVTDTDTQYF	TGTGCCAGCAGCTTAGTGGTGACAGACACAGATACGCAGTATTTT
-	TRBJ1-2	-	TRBV30	CAWSPGVNYGYTF	TGTGCCTGGAGTCCAGGGGTTAACTATGGCTACACCTTC
-	TRBJ1-1	-	TRBV18	CASSGAVSSTEAFF	TGTGCCAGCTCTGGGGCGGTGAGCAGCACTGAAGCTTTCTTT
-	TRBJ1-5	-	TRBV19	CASTGTPSNQPQHF	TGTGCCAGCACCGGGACGCCTAGCAATCAGCCCCAGCATTTT
-	TRBJ1-1	-	TRBV28	CASRDSVNTEAFF	TGTGCCAGCAGGGACTCCGTGAACACTGAAGCTTTCTTT
-	TRBJ2-7	-	TRBV7-9	CASSQQDYEQYF	TGTGCCAGCAGCCAGCAGGATTACGAGCAGTACTTC
-	TRBJ1-2	TRBD1	TRBV7-9	CASSLSGGVLGYTF	TGTGCCAGCAGCTTATCAGGGGGCGTTTTGGGCTACACCTTC
once	TRBJ2-3	-	TRBV20-1	CSAHRADTQYF	TGCAGTGCCCATAGGGCAGATACGCAGTATTTT
-	TRBJ1-4	-	TRBV6-5	CASSPTVGNEKLFF	TGTGCCAGCAGTCCGACAGTCGGGAATGAAAAACTGTTTTTT
-	TRBJ2-1	TRBD2	TRBV7-9	CASSSGTSGRYDEQFF	TGTGCCAGCAGCTCAGGGACTAGCGGGAGATACGATGAGCAGTTCTTC
-	TRBJ2-5	-	TRBV29-1	CSADGGGSGETQYF	TGCAGCGCCGACGGGGGCGGGAGCGGGGAGACCCAGTACTTC
once	TRBJ2-1	TRBD1	TRBV10-1	CASGNRGGPRSNEQFF	TGCGCCAGCGGGAATAGAGGGGGCCCCAGATCAAATGAGCAGTTCTTC
-	TRBJ2-7	-	TRBV6-5	CASTQRAPTYEQYF	TGTGCCAGCACCCAGCGGGCCCCTACATACGAGCAGTACTTC
-	TRBJ2-2	-	TRBV19	CASTMRISNTGELFF	TGTGCCAGTACCATGCGCATATCGAACACCGGGGAGCTGTTTTTT
-	TRBJ1-2	TRBD1	TRBV7-2	CASSPGTGFDGYTF	TGTGCCAGCAGCCCCGGGACAGGGTTCGATGGCTACACCTTC
-	TRBJ2-6	-	TRBV14	CASSQLRQLGTGANVLTF	TGTGCCAGCAGCCAGCTAAGACAGCTAGGGACTGGGGCCAACGTCCTGACTTTC
-	TRBJ2-1	-	TRBV9	CASSVVNQANEQFF	TGTGCCAGCAGCGTAGTAAACCAGGCCAATGAGCAGTTCTTC
once	TRBJ2-1	-	TRBV28	CASSLGGSYNEQFF	TGTGCCAGCAGTTTAGGGGGATCCTACAATGAGCAGTTCTTC
-	TRBJ2-3	TRBD2	TRBV7-2	CASSSHSGNRDADTQYF	TGTGCCAGCAGCTCTCATAGCGGGAACCGTGACGCAGATACGCAGTATTTT
-	TRBJ1-5	TRBD1	TRBV15	CATSRGGTGGQPQHF	TGTGCCACCAGCAGAGGAGGGACAGGGGGCCAGCCCCAGCATTTT
-	TRBJ2-5	-	TRBV10-1	CASSEGNRPEETQYF	TGCGCCAGCAGCGAGGGTAATAGACCGGAGGAGACCCAGTACTTC
few	TRBJ2-3	-	TRBV5-6	CASSLDRGGTDTQYF	TGTGCCAGCAGCTTGGACAGGGGGGGAACAGATACGCAGTATTTT
-	TRBJ2-1	TRBD1	TRBV5-1	CASSLTGTGEYNEQFF	TGCGCCAGCAGCTTGACCGGGACAGGGGAGTACAATGAGCAGTTCTTC
-	TRBJ2-1	-	TRBV18	CASSPSGTPYNEQFF	TGTGCCAGCTCCCCCAGCGGGACACCGTACAATGAGCAGTTCTTC
once	TRBJ1-2	-	TRBV7-9	CASSPLAPALRYGYTF	TGTGCCAGCAGCCCACTAGCTCCCGCGCTGCGGTATGGCTACACCTTC
-	TRBJ1-2	-	TRBV28	CASSLVVAEQDGYTF	TGTGCCAGCAGTTTGGTTGTGGCTGAACAGGATGGCTACACCTTC
-	TRBJ2-1	-	TRBV11-2	CASSLDGGPSSYNEQFF	TGTGCCAGCAGCTTAGATGGTGGCCCCAGCTCCTACAATGAGCAGTTCTTC
-	TRBJ1-5	-	TRBV28	CASSLYSVTPNQPQHF	TGTGCCAGCAGTTTATATTCAGTGACCCCTAATCAGCCCCAGCATTTT
once	TRBJ1-3	-	TRBV21-1	CASSRENTIYF	TGTGCCAGCAGCAGAGAAAACACCATATATTTT
-	TRBJ2-7	-	TRBV5-6	CASSLVGQGDEQYF	TGTGCCAGCAGCTTGGTCGGGCAGGGTGACGAGCAGTACTTC
once	TRBJ2-5	-	TRBV20-1	CSARDGETQYF	TGCAGTGCTAGGGACGGGGAGACCCAGTACTTC
-	TRBJ2-1	TRBD1	TRBV11-2	CASSLVLGAPGGANNEQFF	TGTGCCAGCAGCTTAGTTTTGGGGGCGCCAGGGGGCGCTAACAATGAGCAGTTCTTC
-	TRBJ1-2	-	TRBV28	CASTPLSGANYGYTF	TGTGCCAGCACCCCCCTGTCGGGAGCTAACTATGGCTACACCTTC